Each of the 20 T cell receptor beta chains below was sequenced from the same sample in a study of human T cells and chemical hapten exposure. Sample time point: patch test 1, 2 weeks after DPC sensitization. Regarding treatment: therapeutic diphenylcyclopropenone sensitization with weekly scalp DPC. Each CDR3 protein is one row after TCRdb ran MiXCR on the RACE reads. The sample yields tens of thousands of distinct CDR3 sequences, 9.8% seen once. The material was whole blood, obtained in connection with sensitization to the hapten diphenylcyclopropenone (DPC). These receptors were collected from a woman aged 40 to 55 with alopecia areata. Some clones in this sample may be carry-over from other donors' samples.

This clonotype was detected a few times. The rearrangement uses TRBV12-3 or TRBV12-4 and TRBJ1-3; the D is unclear. The CDR3 contains 11 residues. Trimming removed 8 bases from V and 7 bases from J, with 9 bases in between. The CDR3 DNA reads TGTGCCAGCCTAATCTGGAACACCATATATTTT. This encodes CASLIWNTIYF.

This clonotype appeared many times. This chain uses TRBV7-2 with TRBJ1-3; D is ambiguous. V shed 0 bases and J shed 1 base, with 4 bases lying between them. The CDR3 spans 14 residues. Germline values: CDR1 SGHTA, CDR2 FQGNSA. As DNA, the CDR3 is TGTGCCAGCAGCTTAGCGAGGTCTGGAAACACCATATATTTT. Its translation is CASSLARSGNTIYF.

There are a few counts of this clonotype. The chain uses TRBV5-1 and TRBJ2-5; possible D gene TRBD2, 5 bases. The CDR3 is 13 residues long. V dropped 7 bases and J dropped 3 bases, with 13 bases sitting between them. Germline V gene sequence: CDR1 SGHRS, CDR2 YFSETQ. Written as DNA, the CDR3 is TGCGCCAGCCGGGAAGGGTTCGAAGAGACCCAGTACTTC. Residues: CASREGFEETQYF.

The rearrangement uses TRBV12-5 and TRBJ1-1; D ambiguous. The CDR3 runs to 11 residues. The germline CDR1 and CDR2 sequences are LGHNT and FRNRAP. V lost 2 bases and J lost 12, with 10 bases in between. CDR3 sequence reads: CASGLSIPTFF. The CDR3 DNA reads TGTGCTAGTGGTTTGTCCATACCTACTTTCTTT.

This clonotype showed up many times. J is TRBJ2-3 and V is TRBV4-3, with 9 bases matching TRBD2. The CDR3 has 17 amino acids. V lost 4 bases and J lost 2; bases outside the gene matches: 10. Germline values: CDR1 LGHNA, CDR2 YSLEER. The CDR3 protein is CASSPAGLAGTTDTQYF. The CDR3, as DNA: TGCGCCAGCAGCCCCGCAGGTCTAGCGGGAACCACAGATACGCAGTATTTT.

This chain links TRBV10-2 with TRBJ1-4; TRBD1 agrees at 8 bases. Germline CDR1 reads WSHSY; CDR2 reads SAAADI. The CDR3 loop spans 15 amino acids. The V and J ends lost 6 bases and 9 bases, in that order; junction bases with no gene match: 12. In DNA form, the CDR3 reads TGCGCCAGCAGCGGATCCGGGACAGGCGGCAAAAAACTGTTTTTT. Protein: CASSGSGTGGKKLFF.

This clonotype was recorded at least ten times. This chain uses TRBV3-1 with TRBJ1-4, with D possibly matching TRBD1 (5 bases). This CDR3 has 16 amino acids. V lost 4 bases to trimming and J lost 7 bases, with 19 bases between them. Germline assignment: CDR1 LGHDT and CDR2 YNNKEL (reference sequence). The CDR3 is CASSPGRDVFREKLFF. DNA of the CDR3: TGTGCCAGCAGCCCCGGGCGGGACGTCTTCCGTGAAAAACTGTTTTTT.

This clonotype was seen once. This rearrangement joins TRBV12-3 or TRBV12-4 to TRBJ1-5; 7 bases line up with TRBD1. The trim removed 5 bases at V and 3 bases at J, leaving 7 bases unmatched. The CDR3 covers 15 residues. The CDR3 region is CASSRDRDYNQPQHF. CDR3 bases: TGTGCCAGCAGTCGCGACAGGGATTACAATCAGCCCCAGCATTTT.

This clonotype appeared many times. J is TRBJ2-7 and V is TRBV25-1; the match to TRBD1 covers 10 bases. V lost 3 bases and J lost 4; bases outside the gene matches: 6. This CDR3 spans 15 amino acids. From germline, CDR1 is MGHDK and CDR2 SYGVNS. CDR3 in amino acids: CASSDSGTGDYEQYF. CDR3 bases: TGTGCCAGCAGTGACTCCGGGACAGGGGATTACGAGCAGTACTTC.

The chain is built from TRBV7-2 and TRBJ2-1; no firm D call. CDR3 size: 11 residues. V lost 10 bases to trimming and J lost 2 bases, with 6 bases between them. Germline V lookup: CDR1 SGHTA, CDR2 FQGNSA. The CDR3 region is CATWAYNEQFF. Written as DNA, the CDR3 is TGTGCCACCTGGGCCTACAATGAGCAGTTCTTC.

This clonotype was detected only a few times. This chain connects TRBV4-3 to TRBJ2-1, with TRBD2 matching 8 bases. CDR1 and CDR2 (germline): LGHNA, YSLEER. CDR3 size: 18 residues. Germline trimming cut 0 bases from V and 6 bases from J; bases unmatched to any gene: 13. CDR3 sequence: CASSQDPGRGGSFNEQFF. CDR3 coding DNA: TGCGCCAGCAGCCAAGATCCCGGACGGGGGGGCTCATTCAATGAGCAGTTCTTC.

Ten or more counts support this clonotype. J is TRBJ2-3 and V is TRBV4-2, with 8 bases identical to TRBD2. The CDR3 has 16 residues. CDR1 is LGHNA, CDR2 YNFKEQ, per germline. With 1 base clipped from V and 6 bases from J, the junction kept 9 bases outside the gene matches. The chain's CDR3 is CASSQVRGGPGDTQYF. CDR3 nucleotide sequence: TGTGCCAGCAGCCAAGTCCGGGGGGGACCCGGGGATACGCAGTATTTT.

Details on this clonotype: It may be a read error: a sequence one base away is much more abundant. The chain joins TRBV6-4 to TRBJ2-3; TRBD1 matches 7 bases. Per germline, CDR1 MRHNA and CDR2 SNTAGT. The CDR3 covers 15 residues. CDR3 sequence (DNA): TGTGCCAGCAGTGACGGGACAGTTAGCACAGATACGCTGTATTTT. The encoded protein is CASSDGTVSTDTLYF.

The chain couples TRBV9 to TRBJ2-7; TRBD1 or TRBD2 may be the D gene (5 bases each). This CDR3 contains 15 residues. V shed 0 bases and J shed 6 bases, with 16 bases lying between them. Per the germline V gene, CDR1 is SGDLS and CDR2 is YYNGEE. The CDR3 region has the DNA TGTGCCAGCAGCGTAGGAGGGTGGGGGATAAGCGAGCAGTACTTC. Translating gives CASSVGGWGISEQYF.

The chain uses TRBV6-2 or TRBV6-3 and TRBJ1-4, with 7 bases fitting TRBD1. This CDR3 contains 13 residues. In germline, CDR1 is MNHEY, CDR2 SVGEGT. J gave up 8 bases and V 7 bases, and 7 bases lay outside the gene matches. This CDR3 is CASTRQGGEKLFF. The CDR3 DNA reads TGTGCCAGCACGCGACAGGGCGGAGAAAAACTGTTTTTT.

On this clonotype: A much larger clone differs from this one at a single base, so this may be a read error. This sequence joins TRBV6-4 and TRBJ1-5; possibly TRBD1 for D (5 bases). Germline V gives CDR1 MRHNA, CDR2 SNTAGT. CDR3 size: 17 residues. V was shortened by 5 bases and J by 1 base, with 18 bases between the two germline ends. In DNA form, the CDR3 reads TGTGCCAGCAGTCACGAGGGGCAGGGCCCCAGCAATCAGCCCCAGCATTTT. This encodes CASSHEGQGPSNQPQHF.

This clonotype showed up just a few times. The chain recombines TRBV29-1 with TRBJ2-7; perhaps TRBD1 as D (6 bases). This CDR3 comprises 12 residues. Germline V gene data show CDR1 as SQVTM and CDR2 as ANQGSEA. V was shortened by 6 bases and J by 1 base, with 10 bases between the two germline ends. CDR3 in DNA: TGCAGCGTGAGACAGGATTCCTACGAGCAGTACTTC. Translating gives CSVRQDSYEQYF.

The chain joins TRBV23-1 to TRBJ2-4, with D possibly matching TRBD2 (6 bases). TRBV23-1 is an ORF, and what it does is uncertain. CDR3 length: 16 amino acids. V was cut by 0 bases and J by 6 bases, with 15 bases left in between. The CDR3 DNA follows: TGCGCCAGCAGTCAATCGGAGGGCAGGGCGGGAAACATTCAGTACTTC. Translation gives CASSQSEGRAGNIQYF.

The genes are TRBV7-9 and TRBJ2-3, with TRBD1 identical over 9 bases. The CDR3 sequence is 14 residues long. The V and J ends lost 3 bases and 3 bases, in that order; junction bases with no gene match: 1. Germline CDR1 and CDR2: SEHNR and FQNEAQ (reference sequence). The DNA of the CDR3 is TGTGCCAGCAGCTTGGGACAGGGAACAGATACGCAGTATTTT. This translates into CASSLGQGTDTQYF.

This clonotype was detected ten times or more. This chain joins TRBV12-3 or TRBV12-4 and TRBJ2-5; 7 positions match TRBD2. Germline trimming cut 3 bases from V and 5 bases from J; bases unmatched to any gene: 3. CDR3 length: 13 residues. CDR3 DNA sequence: TGTGCCAGCAGTTTTTTGGGAGGGGAGACCCAGTACTTC. As protein: CASSFLGGETQYF.